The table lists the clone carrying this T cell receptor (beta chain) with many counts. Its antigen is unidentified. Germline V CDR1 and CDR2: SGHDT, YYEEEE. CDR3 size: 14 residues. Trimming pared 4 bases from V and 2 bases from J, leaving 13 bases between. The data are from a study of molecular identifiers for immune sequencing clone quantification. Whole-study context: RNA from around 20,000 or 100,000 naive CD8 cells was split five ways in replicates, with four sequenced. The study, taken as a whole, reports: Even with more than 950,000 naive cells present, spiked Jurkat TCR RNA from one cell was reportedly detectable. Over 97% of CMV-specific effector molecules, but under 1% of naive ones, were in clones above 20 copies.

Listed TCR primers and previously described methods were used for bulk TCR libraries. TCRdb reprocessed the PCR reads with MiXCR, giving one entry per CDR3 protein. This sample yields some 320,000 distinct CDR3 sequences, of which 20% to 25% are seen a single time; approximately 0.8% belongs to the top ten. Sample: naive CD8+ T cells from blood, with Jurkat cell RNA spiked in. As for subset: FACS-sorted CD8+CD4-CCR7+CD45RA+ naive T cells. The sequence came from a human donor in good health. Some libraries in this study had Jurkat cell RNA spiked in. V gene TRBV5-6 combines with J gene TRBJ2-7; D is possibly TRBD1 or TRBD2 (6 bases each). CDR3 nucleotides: TGTGCCAGCAGCGCGGGGACAACTGCCTACGAGCAGTACTTC. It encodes CASSAGTTAYEQYF.